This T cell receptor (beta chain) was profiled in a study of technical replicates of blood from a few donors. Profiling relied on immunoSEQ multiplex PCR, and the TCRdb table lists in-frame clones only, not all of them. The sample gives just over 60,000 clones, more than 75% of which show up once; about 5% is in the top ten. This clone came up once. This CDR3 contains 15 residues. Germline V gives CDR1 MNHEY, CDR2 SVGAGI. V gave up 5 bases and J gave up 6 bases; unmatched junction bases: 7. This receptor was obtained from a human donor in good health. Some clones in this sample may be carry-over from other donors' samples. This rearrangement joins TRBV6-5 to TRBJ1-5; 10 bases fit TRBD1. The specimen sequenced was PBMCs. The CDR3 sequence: CASSTDRGPGQPQHF. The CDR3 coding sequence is TGTGCCAGCAGTACCGACAGGGGGCCGGGTCAGCCCCAGCATTTT.